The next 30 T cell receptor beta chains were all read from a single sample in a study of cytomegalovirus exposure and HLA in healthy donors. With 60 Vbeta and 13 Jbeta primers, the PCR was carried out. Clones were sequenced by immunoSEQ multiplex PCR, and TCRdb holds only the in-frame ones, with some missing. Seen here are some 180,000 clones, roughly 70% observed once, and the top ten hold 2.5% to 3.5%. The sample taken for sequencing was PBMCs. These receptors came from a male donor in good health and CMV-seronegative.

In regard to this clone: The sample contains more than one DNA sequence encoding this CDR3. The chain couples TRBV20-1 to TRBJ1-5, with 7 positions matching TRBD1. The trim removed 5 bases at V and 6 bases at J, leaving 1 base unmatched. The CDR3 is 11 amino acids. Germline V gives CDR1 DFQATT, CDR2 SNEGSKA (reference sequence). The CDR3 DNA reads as TGCAGTGCTGCAGGGGGTCAGCCCCAGCATTTT. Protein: CSAAGGQPQHF.

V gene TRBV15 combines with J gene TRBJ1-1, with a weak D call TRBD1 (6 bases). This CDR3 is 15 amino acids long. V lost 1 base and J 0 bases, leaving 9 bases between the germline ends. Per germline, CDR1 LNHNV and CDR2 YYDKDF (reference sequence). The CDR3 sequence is CATSRGRQVNTEAFF. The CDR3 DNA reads TGTGCCACCAGCAGAGGCCGACAGGTGAACACTGAAGCTTTCTTT.

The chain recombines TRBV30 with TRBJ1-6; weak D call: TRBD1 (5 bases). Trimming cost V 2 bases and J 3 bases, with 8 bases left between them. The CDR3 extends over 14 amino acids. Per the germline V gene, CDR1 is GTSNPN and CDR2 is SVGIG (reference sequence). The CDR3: CAWSPTGYNSPLHF. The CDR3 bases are TGTGCCTGGAGTCCTACAGGCTATAATTCACCCCTCCACTTT.

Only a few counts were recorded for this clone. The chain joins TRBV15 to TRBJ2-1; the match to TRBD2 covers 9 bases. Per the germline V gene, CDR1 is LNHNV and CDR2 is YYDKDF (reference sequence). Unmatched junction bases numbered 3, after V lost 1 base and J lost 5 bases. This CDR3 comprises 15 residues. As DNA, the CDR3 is TGTGCCACCAGCAGAGGTCTAGCGGGGAACAATGAGCAGTTCTTC. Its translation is CATSRGLAGNNEQFF.

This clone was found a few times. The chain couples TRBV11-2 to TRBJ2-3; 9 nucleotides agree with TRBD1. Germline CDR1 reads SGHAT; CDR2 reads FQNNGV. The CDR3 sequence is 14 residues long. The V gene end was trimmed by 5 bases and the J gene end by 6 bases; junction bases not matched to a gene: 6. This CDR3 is CASSPGQGLDTQYF. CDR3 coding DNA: TGTGCCAGCAGCCCGGGACAGGGTTTGGATACGCAGTATTTT.

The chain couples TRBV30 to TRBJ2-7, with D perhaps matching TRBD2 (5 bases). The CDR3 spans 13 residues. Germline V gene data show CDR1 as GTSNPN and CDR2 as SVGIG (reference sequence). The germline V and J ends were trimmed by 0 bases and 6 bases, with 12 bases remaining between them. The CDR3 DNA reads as TGTGCCTGGAGTGTACGGGATAATCTCGAGCAGTACTTC. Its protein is CAWSVRDNLEQYF.

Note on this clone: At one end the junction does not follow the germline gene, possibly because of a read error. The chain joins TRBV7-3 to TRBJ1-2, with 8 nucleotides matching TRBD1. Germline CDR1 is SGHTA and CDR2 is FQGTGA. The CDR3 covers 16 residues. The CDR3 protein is CSSSLLADRGGYGYTF. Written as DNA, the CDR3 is TGTTCCAGCAGCCTTTTAGCCGACAGGGGAGGGTATGGCTACACCTTC.

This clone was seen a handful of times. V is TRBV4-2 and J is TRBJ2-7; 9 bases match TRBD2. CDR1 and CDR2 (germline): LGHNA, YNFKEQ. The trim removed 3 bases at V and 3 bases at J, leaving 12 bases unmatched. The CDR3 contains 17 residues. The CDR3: CASSHGEYSGSRYEQYF. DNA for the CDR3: TGTGCCAGCAGCCACGGAGAATATAGCGGGAGTCGCTACGAGCAGTACTTC.

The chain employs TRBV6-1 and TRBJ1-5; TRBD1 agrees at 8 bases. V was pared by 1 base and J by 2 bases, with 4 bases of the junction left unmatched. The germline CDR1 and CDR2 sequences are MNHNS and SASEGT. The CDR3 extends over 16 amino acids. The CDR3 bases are TGTGCCAGCAGTGAAGAGGAGACAGGGGGCAATCAGCCCCAGCATTTT. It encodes CASSEEETGGNQPQHF.

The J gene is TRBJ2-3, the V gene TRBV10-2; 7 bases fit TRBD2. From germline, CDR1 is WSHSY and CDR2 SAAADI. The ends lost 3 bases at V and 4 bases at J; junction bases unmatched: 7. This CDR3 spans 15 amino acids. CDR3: CASSDLAGEADTQYF. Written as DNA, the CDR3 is TGCGCCAGCAGTGATCTGGCGGGAGAAGCAGATACGCAGTATTTT.

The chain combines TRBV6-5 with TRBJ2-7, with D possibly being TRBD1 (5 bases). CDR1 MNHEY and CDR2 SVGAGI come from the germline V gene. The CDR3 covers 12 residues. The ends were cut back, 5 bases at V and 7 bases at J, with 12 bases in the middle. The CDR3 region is CASSVAGAEQYF. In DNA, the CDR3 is TGTGCCAGCAGTGTAGCTGGGGCAGAGCAGTACTTC.

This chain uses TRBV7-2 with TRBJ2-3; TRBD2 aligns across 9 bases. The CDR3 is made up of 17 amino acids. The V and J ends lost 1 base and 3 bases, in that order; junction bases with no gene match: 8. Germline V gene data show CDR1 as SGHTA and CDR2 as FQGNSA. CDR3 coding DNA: TGTGCCAGCAGCTTAGGTTTAGCGGGAGAGCGAACAGATACGCAGTATTTT. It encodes CASSLGLAGERTDTQYF.

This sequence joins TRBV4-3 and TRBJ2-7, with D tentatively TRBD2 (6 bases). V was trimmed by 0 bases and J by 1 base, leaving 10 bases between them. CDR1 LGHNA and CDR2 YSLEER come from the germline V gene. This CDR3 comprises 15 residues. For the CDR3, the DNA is TGCGCCAGCAGCCAAGATTGGGACTGGTCCTACGAGCAGTACTTC. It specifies CASSQDWDWSYEQYF.

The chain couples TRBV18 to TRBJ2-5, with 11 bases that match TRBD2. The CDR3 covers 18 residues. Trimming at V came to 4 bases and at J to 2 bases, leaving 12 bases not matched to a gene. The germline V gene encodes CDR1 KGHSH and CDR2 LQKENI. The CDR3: CASSLRLAGPPPQETQYF. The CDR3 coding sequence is TGTGCCAGCTCACTTAGACTAGCGGGACCTCCACCTCAAGAGACCCAGTACTTC.

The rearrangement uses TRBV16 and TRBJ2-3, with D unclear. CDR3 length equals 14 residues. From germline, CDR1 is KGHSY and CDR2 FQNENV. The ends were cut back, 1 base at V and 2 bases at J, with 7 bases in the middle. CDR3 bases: TGTGCCAGCAGCCAATTGGAGTCCACAGATACGCAGTATTTT. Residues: CASSQLESTDTQYF. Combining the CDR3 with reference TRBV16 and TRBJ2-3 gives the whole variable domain GEEVAQTPKHLVRGEGQKAKLYCAPIKGHSYVFWYQQVLKNEFKFLISFQNENVFDETGMPKERFSAKCLPNSPCSLEIQATKLEDSAVYFCASSQLESTDTQYFGPGTRLTVL.

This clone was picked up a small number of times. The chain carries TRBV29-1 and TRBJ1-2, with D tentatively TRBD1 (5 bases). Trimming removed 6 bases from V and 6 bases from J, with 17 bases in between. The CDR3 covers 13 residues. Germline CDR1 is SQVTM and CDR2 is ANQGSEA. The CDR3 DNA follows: TGCAGCGTCATGAACGGGGGTGGAAATGGCTACACCTTC. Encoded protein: CSVMNGGGNGYTF. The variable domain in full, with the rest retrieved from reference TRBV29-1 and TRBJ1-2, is SAVISQKPSRDICQRGTSLTIQCQVDSQVTMMFWYRQQPGQSLTLIATANQGSEATYESGFVIDKFPISRPNLTFSTLTVSNMSPEDSSIYLCSVMNGGGNGYTFGSGTRLTVV.

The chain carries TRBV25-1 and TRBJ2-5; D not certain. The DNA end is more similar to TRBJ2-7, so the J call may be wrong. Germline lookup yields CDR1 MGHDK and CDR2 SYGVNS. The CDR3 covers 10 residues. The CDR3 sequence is CASSGYEQYF. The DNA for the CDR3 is TGTGCCAGCAGTGGCTACGAGCAGTACTTC.

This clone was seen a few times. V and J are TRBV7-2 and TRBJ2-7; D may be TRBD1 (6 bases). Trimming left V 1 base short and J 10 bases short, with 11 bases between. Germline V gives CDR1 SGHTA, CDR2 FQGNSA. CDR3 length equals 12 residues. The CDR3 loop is CASSLEPGHQYF. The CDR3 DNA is TGTGCCAGCAGCTTAGAACCGGGACACCAGTACTTC.

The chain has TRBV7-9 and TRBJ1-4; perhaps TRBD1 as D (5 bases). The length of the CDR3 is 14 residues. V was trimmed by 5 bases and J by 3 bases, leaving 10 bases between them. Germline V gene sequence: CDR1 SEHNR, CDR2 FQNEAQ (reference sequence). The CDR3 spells CASSPSGANEKLFF. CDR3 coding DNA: TGTGCCAGCAGCCCTTCGGGGGCTAATGAAAAACTGTTTTTT.

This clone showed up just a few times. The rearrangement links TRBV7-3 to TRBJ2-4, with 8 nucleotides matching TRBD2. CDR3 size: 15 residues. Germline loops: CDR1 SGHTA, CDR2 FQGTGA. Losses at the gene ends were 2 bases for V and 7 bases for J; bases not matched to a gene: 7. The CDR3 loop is CASSLSLAGGNIQYF. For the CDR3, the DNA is TGTGCCAGCAGCTTATCCCTAGCGGGTGGCAACATTCAGTACTTC.

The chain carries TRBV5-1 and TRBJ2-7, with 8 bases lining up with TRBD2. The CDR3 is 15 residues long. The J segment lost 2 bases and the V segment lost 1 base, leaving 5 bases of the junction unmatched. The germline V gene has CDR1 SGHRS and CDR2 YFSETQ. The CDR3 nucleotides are TGCGCCAGCAGCTTGCGCACTAGCGGAACCTACGAGCAGTACTTC. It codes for CASSLRTSGTYEQYF.

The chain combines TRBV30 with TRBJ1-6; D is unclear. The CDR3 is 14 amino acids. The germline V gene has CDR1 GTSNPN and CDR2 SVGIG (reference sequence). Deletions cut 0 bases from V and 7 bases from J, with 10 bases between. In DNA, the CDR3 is TGTGCCTGGAGTGTGCAGGTTGGGAATTCACCCCTCCACTTT. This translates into CAWSVQVGNSPLHF.

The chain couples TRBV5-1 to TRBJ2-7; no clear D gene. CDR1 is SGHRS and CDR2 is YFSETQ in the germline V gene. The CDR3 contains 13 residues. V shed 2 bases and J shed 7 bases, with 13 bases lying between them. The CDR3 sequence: CASSLTLPGEQYF. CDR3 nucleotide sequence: TGCGCCAGCAGCTTAACTTTGCCGGGTGAGCAGTACTTC.

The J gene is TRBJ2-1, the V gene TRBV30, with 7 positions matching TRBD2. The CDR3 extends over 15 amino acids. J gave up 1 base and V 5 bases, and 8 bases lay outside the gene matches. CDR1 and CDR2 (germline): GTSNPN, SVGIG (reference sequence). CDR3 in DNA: TGTGCCTGGGATTGGGGCGGGGGTTCCTACAATGAGCAGTTCTTC. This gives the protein CAWDWGGGSYNEQFF. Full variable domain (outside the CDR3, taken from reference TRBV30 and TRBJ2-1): SQTIHQWPATLVQPVGSPLSLECTVEGTSNPNLYWYRQAAGRGLQLLFYSVGIGQISSEVPQNLSASRPQDRQFILSSKKLLLSDSGFYLCAWDWGGGSYNEQFFGPGTRLTVL.

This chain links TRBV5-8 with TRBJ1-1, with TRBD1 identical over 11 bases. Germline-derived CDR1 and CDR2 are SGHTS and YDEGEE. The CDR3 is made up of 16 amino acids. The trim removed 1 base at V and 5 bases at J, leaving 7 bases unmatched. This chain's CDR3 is CASSLRDRGVLTEAFF. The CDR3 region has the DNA TGTGCCAGCAGCTTGCGGGACAGGGGGGTTTTAACTGAAGCTTTCTTT.

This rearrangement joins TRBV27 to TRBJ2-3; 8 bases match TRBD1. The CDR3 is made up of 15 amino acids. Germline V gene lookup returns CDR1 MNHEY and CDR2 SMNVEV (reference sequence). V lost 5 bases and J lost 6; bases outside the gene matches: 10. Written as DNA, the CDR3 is TGTGCCAGCAGTCTGCAGGGGGCTATCACGGATACGCAGTATTTT. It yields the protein CASSLQGAITDTQYF.

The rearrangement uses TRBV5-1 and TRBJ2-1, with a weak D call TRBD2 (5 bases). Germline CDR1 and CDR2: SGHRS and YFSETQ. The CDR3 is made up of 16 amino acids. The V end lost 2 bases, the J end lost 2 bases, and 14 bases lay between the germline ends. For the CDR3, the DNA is TGCGCCAGCAGCTTCAACGGGGAAAAGGCCTACAATGAGCAGTTCTTC. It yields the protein CASSFNGEKAYNEQFF.

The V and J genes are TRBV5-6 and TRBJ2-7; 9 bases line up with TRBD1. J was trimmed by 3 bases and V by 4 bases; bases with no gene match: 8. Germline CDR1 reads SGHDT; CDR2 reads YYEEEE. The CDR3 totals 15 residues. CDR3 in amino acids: CASSTLDRGNYEQYF. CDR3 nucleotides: TGTGCCAGCAGCACCTTGGACAGGGGTAACTACGAGCAGTACTTC.

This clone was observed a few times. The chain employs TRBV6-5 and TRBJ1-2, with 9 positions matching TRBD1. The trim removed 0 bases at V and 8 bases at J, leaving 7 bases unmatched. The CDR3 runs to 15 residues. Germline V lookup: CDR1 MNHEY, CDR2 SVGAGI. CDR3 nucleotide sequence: TGTGCCAGCAGTTACTCGATTAACAGGGGGCGAGGCTACACCTTC. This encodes CASSYSINRGRGYTF.

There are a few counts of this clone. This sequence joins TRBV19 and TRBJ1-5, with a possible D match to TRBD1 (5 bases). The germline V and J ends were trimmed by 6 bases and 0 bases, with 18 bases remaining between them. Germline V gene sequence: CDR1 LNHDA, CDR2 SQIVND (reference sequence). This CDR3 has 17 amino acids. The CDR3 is CASSGLMTVYSNQPQHF. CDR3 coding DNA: TGTGCCAGTAGCGGATTGATGACAGTCTATAGCAATCAGCCCCAGCATTTT. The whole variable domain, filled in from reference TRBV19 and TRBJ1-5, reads DGGITQSPKYLFRKEGQNVTLSCEQNLNHDAMYWYRQDPGQGLRLIYYSQIVNDFQKGDIAEGYSVSREKKESFPLTVTSAQKNPTAFYLCASSGLMTVYSNQPQHFGDGTRLSIL.